This T cell receptor beta chain was captured in a study of T cell responses to AZD1222 COVID-19 vaccine. Points from the study as a whole: Baseline antibody screening turned up just a handful of seropositive AZD1222 recipients. Within unmutated variant regions lay the reported targets of nearly half of spike-specific TCRs. Rises in breadth and depth of Spike-specific TCRs came after two AZD1222 doses. In all cases, repertoires were sampled only after the peak T cell response.

CDR1 is SGHRS and CDR2 is YFSETQ in the germline V gene. Trimming shortened V by 2 bases and J by 3 bases, and 12 bases separated the two germline ends. This CDR3 region has 15 residues. This clone turned up a few times. Its antigen remains unknown. Repertoires were generated with immunoSEQ multiplex PCR, while TCRdb's copy carries only in-frame clones and drops some. The sample contains under 95,000 clones, 88% of which appear only once. The origin of this receptor is an adult in good health. This sequence joins TRBV5-1 and TRBJ2-1; TRBD1 might be the D (6 bases). This specimen was peripheral blood, taken on day 0 of AZD1222 vaccination. The CDR3 DNA is TGCGCCAGCAGCTTTACAGGGCCAGTCTACAATGAGCAGTTCTTC. As protein: CASSFTGPVYNEQFF.